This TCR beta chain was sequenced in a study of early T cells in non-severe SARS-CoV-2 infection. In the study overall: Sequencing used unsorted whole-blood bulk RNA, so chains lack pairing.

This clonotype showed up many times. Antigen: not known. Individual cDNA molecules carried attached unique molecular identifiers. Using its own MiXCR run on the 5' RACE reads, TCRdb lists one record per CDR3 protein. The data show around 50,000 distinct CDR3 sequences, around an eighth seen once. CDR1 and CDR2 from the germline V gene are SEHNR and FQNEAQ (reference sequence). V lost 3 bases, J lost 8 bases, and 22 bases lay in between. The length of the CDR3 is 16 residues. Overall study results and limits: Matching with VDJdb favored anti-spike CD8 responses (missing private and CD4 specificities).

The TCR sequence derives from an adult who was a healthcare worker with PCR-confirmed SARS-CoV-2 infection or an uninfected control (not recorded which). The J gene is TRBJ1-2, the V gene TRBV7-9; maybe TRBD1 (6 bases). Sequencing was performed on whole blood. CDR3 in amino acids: CASSFYRGGPETGYTF. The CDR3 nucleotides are TGTGCCAGCAGCTTCTACCGTGGGGGGCCTGAAACAGGCTACACCTTC.